This T cell receptor (beta chain) appears in the sequencing data of a study of T cells in Graves' hyperthyroidism and ophthalmopathy. General study findings and limits: Blood samples included most of the expanded thyroid clonotypes exceeding 0.001. From stable hyperthyroidism, ophthalmopathy was set apart by a 13 V-J model.

Researchers amplified the TCR beta CDR3 regions from RNA transcripts. A first-round RT-PCR of the TCR CDR3 used the HTBI primer set. TCRdb re-derived calls from the multiplex PCR reads in MiXCR, one entry per CDR3 protein. The sample includes nearly 750,000 distinct CDR3 sequences, around 40% of them seen just once. Absent ophthalmopathy progression within 18 months defined stable Graves' hyperthyroidism. Lactation, pregnancy, other autoimmune disease or uncontrolled infection led to exclusion of patients. Turning to this clonotype: The target antigen is unknown. At one of its ends the junction is not consistent with the germline gene, which may arise from a read error.

Looked up from germline, CDR1 is MGHRA and CDR2 is YSYEKL. This CDR3 is built from 15 residues. This clonotype originated in a woman in her thirties or forties with Graves' hyperthyroidism. The J gene is TRBJ1-5, the V gene TRBV4-1; the D gene is possibly TRBD1 (6 bases). The specimen sequenced was blood. CDR3 amino acids: CANSQGQGSYQPQHF. The CDR3 bases are TGCGCCAACAGCCAGGGGCAGGGCTCGTATCAGCCCCAGCATTTT.